This is a list of T cell receptor beta chains from one sample in a study of shared clonotypes between healthy human individuals. This table comes from immunoSEQ multiplex PCR, and its TCRdb copy is limited to in-frame clones, with some not included. The sample lists some 1.5 million clones, approximately 98% occurring once. The sample comprised naive CD4+ T cells sorted from blood. The receptors were sampled from a man aged 25-45 years in good health. CDR3s include the opening cysteine and the closing phenylalanine or tryptophan. A D gene is named only where the DNA matches it firmly. Clone sizes are given selectively: once, few, many, or a class where the clone is expanded.

>once|-|TRBV15|TRBJ1-4
TGTGCCACCAGCAGAGGGGGTGAAAAACTGTTTTTT
CATSRGGEKLFF
>once|-|TRBV2|TRBJ2-7
TGTGCCAGCAGACTAAACTACGAGCAGTACTTC
CASRLNYEQYF
>-|TRBD2|TRBV5-1|TRBJ2-5
TGCGCCAGCAGCTTGGAAGGGAGGGGCAAGGAGACCCAGTACTTC
CASSLEGRGKETQYF
>-|-|TRBV9|TRBJ1-2
TGTGCCAGCAGAGAAACCGCTACCCGTGGCTACACCTTC
CASRETATRGYTF
>-|-|TRBV19|TRBJ2-7
TGTGCCAGTAGTATAAAGAGTTCCGACGAGCAGTACTTC
CASSIKSSDEQYF
>-|TRBD2|TRBV5-4|TRBJ2-7
TGTGCCAGCAGCTTGCCTAGCGGGAGTTCCTACGAGCAGTACTTC
CASSLPSGSSYEQYF
>-|-|TRBV5-1|TRBJ2-1
TGCGCCAGCAGCTTGGACCATGGCTCCTACAATGAGCAGTTCTTC
CASSLDHGSYNEQFF
>-|TRBD1|TRBV7-9|TRBJ2-2
TGTGCCAGCAGCTTCAGACAGGGGGCGCCGGCCGGGGAGCTGTTTTTT
CASSFRQGAPAGELFF
>once|-|TRBV27|TRBJ1-1
TGTGCCAGCAAAAGGGGCGATCGGAACACTGAAGCTTTCTTT
CASKRGDRNTEAFF
>-|-|TRBV18|TRBJ2-3
TGTGCCAGCTCACCCGTTCGGGGTTCTAGCACAGATACGCAGTATTTT
CASSPVRGSSTDTQYF
>-|-|TRBV15|TRBJ1-3
TGTGCCACCAGCAGAGATGTAGGGGGAGGAAACACCATATATTTT
CATSRDVGGGNTIYF
>once|-|TRBV7-2|TRBJ2-2
TGTGCCAGCAGCTTGGATAGGTTCTCCGGGGAGCTGTTTTTT
CASSLDRFSGELFF
>once|TRBD2|TRBV28|TRBJ2-7
TGTGCCAGCAGTTACGGACTAGGTCTCGACGAGCAGTACTTC
CASSYGLGLDEQYF
>-|TRBD1|TRBV7-9|TRBJ2-1
TGTGCCAGCAGCTTAAAGGGGGCTTCCTACAATGAGCAGTTCTTC
CASSLKGASYNEQFF
>-|TRBD1|TRBV29-1|TRBJ1-2
TGCAGCGTTGCCGGGACAGACTATGGCTACACCTTC
CSVAGTDYGYTF
>-|-|TRBV7-6|TRBJ1-1
TGTGCCAGCAGCTTAGATGGCAGGGGTTACACTGAAGCTTTCTTT
CASSLDGRGYTEAFF
>-|-|TRBV15|TRBJ2-7
TGTGCCACCAGCAGAGATCGGAGGGGGTGGCCCCTTAGTGAGCAGTACTTC
CATSRDRRGWPLSEQYF
>once|-|TRBV15|TRBJ2-1
TGTGCCACCAGCAGAAGGGGGTGGGATGAGCAGTTCTTC
CATSRRGWDEQFF
>-|-|TRBV5-1|TRBJ2-1
TGCGCCAGCAGTGCGCGAGGGCCAGACAATGAGCAGTTCTTC
CASSARGPDNEQFF
>-|-|TRBV5-1|TRBJ1-2
TGCGCCAGCAGCTTTTCTTCAGGGGATTATGGCTACACCTTC
CASSFSSGDYGYTF
>-|TRBD1|TRBV30|TRBJ1-5
TGTGCCGGAGGGGACAGGGTACATCAGCCCCAGCATTTT
CAGGDRVHQPQHF
>-|-|TRBV7-3|TRBJ2-1
TGTGCCAGCAGATCGATAGCTGACGGTAATGATGAGCAGTTCTTC
CASRSIADGNDEQFF
>-|-|TRBV7-2|TRBJ2-5
TGTGCCAGCAACCGCAGGGATTTTGAGACCCAGTACTTC
CASNRRDFETQYF
>-|TRBD2|TRBV5-1|TRBJ2-1
TGCGCCAGCAGCTTTAAGCGGGAGCTTGGGTACAATGAGCAGTTCTTC
CASSFKRELGYNEQFF
>-|TRBD2|TRBV9|TRBJ2-7
TGTGCCAGCAGCGTAGGCGAGACTAGCGACTACGAGCAGTACTTC
CASSVGETSDYEQYF
>-|-|TRBV5-1|TRBJ2-2
TGCGCCAGCAGCTTGTCACAGAAGAACACCGGGGAGCTGTTTTTT
CASSLSQKNTGELFF
>once|-|TRBV5-1|TRBJ2-1
TGCGCCAGCTCACCCTATAGGGTGAGCTCCTACAATGAGCAGTTCTTC
CASSPYRVSSYNEQFF
>once|TRBD1|TRBV18|TRBJ2-7
TGTGCCAGCTCACCAACAGGGGGCACCTACGAGCAGTACTTC
CASSPTGGTYEQYF
>-|-|TRBV9|TRBJ1-1
TGTGCCAGCAGCGTAGGAAGGTTCACTGAAGCTTTCTTT
CASSVGRFTEAFF
>-|-|TRBV18|TRBJ1-3
TGTGCCAGCTCACCGCTTGGACCTGGACAGACGAGCTCTGGAAACACCATATATTTT
CASSPLGPGQTSSGNTIYF
>-|TRBD2|TRBV5-1|TRBJ2-1
TGCGCCAGCAGAGGACTAGCGGGATACAATGAGCAGTTCTTC
CASRGLAGYNEQFF
>-|-|TRBV5-6|TRBJ2-7
TGTGCCAGCAGCTTGACGGGAGTCTACGAGCAGTACTTC
CASSLTGVYEQYF
>-|-|TRBV9|TRBJ2-3
TGTGCCAGCAGCCCCAGGTCGTGGTTGGGGTCAGATACGCAGTATTTT
CASSPRSWLGSDTQYF
>-|-|TRBV18|TRBJ1-4
TGTGCCAGCTCACCAGGGATGTACAATGAAAAACTGTTTTTT
CASSPGMYNEKLFF
>-|-|TRBV9|TRBJ2-1
TGTGCCAGCAGCACGCAAAGCTCCTACAATGAGCAGTTCTTC
CASSTQSSYNEQFF
>-|TRBD1|TRBV5-4|TRBJ1-4
TGTGCCAGCAGCCACCGAGGGGGCTCCTATGAAAAACTGTTTTTT
CASSHRGGSYEKLFF
>-|TRBD2|TRBV5-4|TRBJ2-1
TGTGCCAGCTCCCCCACCGGCGGGAGTACCGATGAGCAGTTCTTC
CASSPTGGSTDEQFF
>-|-|TRBV9|TRBJ2-2
TGTGCCAGCAGCGCAAAAAACTCCGGATGGACCGGGGAGCTGTTTTTT
CASSAKNSGWTGELFF
>-|-|TRBV11-2|TRBJ2-5
TGTGCCAGCAGCCTAGGTGTGAAAGAGACCCAGTACTTC
CASSLGVKETQYF
>-|-|TRBV11-3|TRBJ2-3
TGTGCCAGCAACCCAACGTCTTTCAGGAACGTGGCAGATACGCAGTATTTT
CASNPTSFRNVADTQYF
>-|-|TRBV6-1|TRBJ2-1
TGTGCCAGCAGCGAAGTCGGTTTCAGGGGGGAAGTTCGGAATGAGCAGTTCTTC
CASSEVGFRGEVRNEQFF
>-|TRBD1|TRBV5-4|TRBJ2-7
TGTGCCAGCGGGACAGGTTCCAACGAGCAGTACTTC
CASGTGSNEQYF
>-|TRBD1|TRBV28|TRBJ1-5
TGTGCCAGCAGTTCCTCCGGACAGGGAAAGGGTCAGCCCCAGCATTTT
CASSSSGQGKGQPQHF
>-|TRBD2|TRBV7-6|TRBJ2-7
TGTGCCAGCAGCACCCAAACCGGGACTAGCGGAGAGCAGTACTTC
CASSTQTGTSGEQYF
>once|-|TRBV19|TRBJ2-7
TGTGCCAGTAGTACCGCGGAAGGGGACGAGCAGTACTTC
CASSTAEGDEQYF
>-|TRBD1|TRBV7-6|TRBJ1-2
TGTGCCAGCAGCAAATCCCCGGGACAGGGACCTTATGGCTACACCTTC
CASSKSPGQGPYGYTF
>-|TRBD1|TRBV2|TRBJ2-5
TGTGCCAGCACACACGGACAGGGGGCTATGTTTGAGACCCAGTACTTC
CASTHGQGAMFETQYF
>-|TRBD1|TRBV19|TRBJ1-5
TGTGCCAGTAGCCATACAGGGGTGGACCAGCCCCAGCATTTT
CASSHTGVDQPQHF
>-|-|TRBV5-4|TRBJ2-1
TGTGCCAGCAGCTTGGATTTTCTGGAGGGCAATGAGCAGTTCTTC
CASSLDFLEGNEQFF
>-|-|TRBV5-1|TRBJ1-4
TGCGCCAGCAGCTTGGAACTGGGAGGAGAAAAACTGTTTTTT
CASSLELGGEKLFF
>-|-|TRBV5-1|TRBJ2-2
TGCGCCAGCAGCTTGGGGGAGATCACCGGGGAGCTGTTTTTT
CASSLGEITGELFF
>once|TRBD1|TRBV6-5|TRBJ2-7
TGTGCCAGCAGTTATACAGGGGGGCCTTCCTACGAGCAGTACTTC
CASSYTGGPSYEQYF
>-|-|TRBV29-1|TRBJ1-5
TGCAGCGCAGCAAGTAGCAATCAGCCCCAGCATTTT
CSAASSNQPQHF